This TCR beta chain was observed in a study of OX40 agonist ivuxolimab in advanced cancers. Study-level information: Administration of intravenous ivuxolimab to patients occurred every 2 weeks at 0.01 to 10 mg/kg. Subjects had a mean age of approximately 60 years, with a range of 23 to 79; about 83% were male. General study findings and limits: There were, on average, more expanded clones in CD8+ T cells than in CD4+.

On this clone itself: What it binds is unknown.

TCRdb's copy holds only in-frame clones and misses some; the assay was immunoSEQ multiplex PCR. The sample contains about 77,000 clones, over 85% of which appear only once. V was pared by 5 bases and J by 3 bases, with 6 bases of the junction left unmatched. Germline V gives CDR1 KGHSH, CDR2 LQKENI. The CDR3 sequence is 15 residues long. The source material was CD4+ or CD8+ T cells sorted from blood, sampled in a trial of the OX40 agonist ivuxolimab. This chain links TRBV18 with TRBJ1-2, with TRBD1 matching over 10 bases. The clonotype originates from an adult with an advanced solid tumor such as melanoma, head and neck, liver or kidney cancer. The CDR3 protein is CASSTGQGSDYGYTF. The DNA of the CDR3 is TGTGCCAGCTCAACGGGACAGGGGAGTGACTATGGCTACACCTTC.